These 11 T cell receptor beta chains originate from one sample sequenced in a study of blood T cell repertoires in COVID-19. The method was immunoSEQ multiplex PCR; TCRdb's version includes in-frame clones alone and lacks a portion of them. Altogether about 66,000 clones are present, 70% to 85% being singletons, with the ten largest covering less than 8.5%. Sample: peripheral blood. These receptors were taken from a man aged 55-75 years with acute or convalescent COVID-19.

This rearrangement joins TRBV30 to TRBJ1-5, with D possibly TRBD1 on 5 matching bases. This CDR3 is 15 amino acids long. Germline assignment: CDR1 GTSNPN and CDR2 SVGIG (reference sequence). V was cut by 0 bases and J by 6 bases, with 15 bases left in between. Written as DNA, the CDR3 is TGTGCCTGGAGTGTAGGGGCGGAGCAGAGTCAGCCCCAGCATTTT. Residues: CAWSVGAEQSQPQHF.

This clone was seen only once. The chain uses TRBV30 and TRBJ1-1; D unclear. The germline V and J ends were trimmed by 2 bases and 1 base, with 14 bases remaining between them. The germline V gene has CDR1 GTSNPN and CDR2 SVGIG (reference sequence). CDR3 size: 15 residues. CDR3 residues: CAWSPFGLQNTEAFF. The CDR3 region has the DNA TGTGCCTGGAGTCCTTTTGGACTTCAGAACACTGAAGCTTTCTTT.

V gene TRBV6-5 combines with J gene TRBJ1-1; no clear D. V was pared by 7 bases and J by 7 bases, with 19 bases between. CDR1 is MNHEY, CDR2 SVGAGI, per germline. CDR3 length equals 14 residues. The CDR3 nucleotides read TGTGCCAGCAAGGCGGAGGCCACTAGGGATGAAGCTTTCTTT. It translates to CASKAEATRDEAFF.

This chain uses TRBV19 with TRBJ2-3, with no clear D. From germline, CDR1 is LNHDA and CDR2 SQIVND (reference sequence). This CDR3 spans 13 amino acids. Trimming stripped 8 bases from V and 1 base from J, with 10 bases between. Here the CDR3 DNA reads TGTGCCAGTTCAAAGCTAGGCACAGATACGCAGTATTTT. It translates to CASSKLGTDTQYF. Full variable domain (remainder filled in from reference TRBV19 and TRBJ2-3): DGGITQSPKYLFRKEGQNVTLSCEQNLNHDAMYWYRQDPGQGLRLIYYSQIVNDFQKGDIAEGYSVSREKKESFPLTVTSAQKNPTAFYLCASSKLGTDTQYFGPGTRLTVL.

V is TRBV5-1 and J is TRBJ2-5; no clear D. The ends were cut back, 1 base at V and 3 bases at J, with 10 bases in the middle. Germline CDR1 reads SGHRS; CDR2 reads YFSETQ. CDR3 length equals 14 residues. This CDR3 is CASSLSSIEETQYF. DNA of the CDR3: TGCGCCAGCAGCTTGAGTTCGATAGAAGAGACCCAGTACTTC.

The genes are TRBV5-1 and TRBJ1-2; 7 bases agree with TRBD1. The CDR3 consists of 13 residues. From germline, CDR1 is SGHRS and CDR2 YFSETQ. V lost 5 bases, J lost 8 bases, and 9 bases stayed unmatched. The CDR3 coding sequence is TGCGCCAGCAGAGCCGGGACAGCGTCAGGCTACACCTTC. It translates to CASRAGTASGYTF.

J is TRBJ2-2 and V is TRBV10-3, with D possibly being TRBD1 (5 bases). The V gene's germline CDR1 is ENHRY and CDR2 SYGVKD. The CDR3 loop spans 15 amino acids. Trimming took 3 bases from V and 1 from J, leaving 9 bases between them. In nucleotides, the CDR3 is TGTGCCATCAGTGACCCCGGACAGAACACCGGGGAGCTGTTTTTT. Protein: CAISDPGQNTGELFF.

J is TRBJ1-2 and V is TRBV7-2; possibly TRBD1 for D (5 bases). This CDR3 is 14 amino acids long. Looked up from germline, CDR1 is SGHTA and CDR2 is FQGNSA. V dropped 1 base and J dropped 4 bases, with 10 bases sitting between them. As DNA, the CDR3 is TGTGCCAGCAGCTTAGGGGGGACTACCTATGGCTACACCTTC. Translated, it gives CASSLGGTTYGYTF.

The gene calls are TRBV24-1 and TRBJ1-5, with unresolved D. The CDR3 has 14 amino acids. Germline V gives CDR1 KGHDR, CDR2 SFDVKD. V lost 3 bases and J lost 1, with 6 bases in between. The CDR3 region has the DNA TGTGCCACCAGTGATCTACCCAGCAATCAGCCCCAGCATTTT. It codes for CATSDLPSNQPQHF.

The rearrangement joins TRBV6-5 to TRBJ1-5, with unresolved D. Trimming left V 2 bases short and J 0 bases short, with 8 bases between. CDR3 length: 15 residues. The germline V gene encodes CDR1 MNHEY and CDR2 SVGAGI. The CDR3 region has the DNA TGTGCCAGCAGTTACCGGGGAGATAGCAATCAGCCCCAGCATTTT. It is translated as CASSYRGDSNQPQHF.

The genes are TRBV2 and TRBJ1-1, with TRBD1 matching over 7 bases. With V trimmed by 3 bases and J by 11 bases, 6 bases remained unmatched. This CDR3 contains 12 residues. Per germline, CDR1 SNHLY and CDR2 FYNNEI. This CDR3 reads CASSETGLVAFF. CDR3 nucleotides: TGTGCCAGCAGTGAGACAGGGTTGGTTGCTTTCTTT.